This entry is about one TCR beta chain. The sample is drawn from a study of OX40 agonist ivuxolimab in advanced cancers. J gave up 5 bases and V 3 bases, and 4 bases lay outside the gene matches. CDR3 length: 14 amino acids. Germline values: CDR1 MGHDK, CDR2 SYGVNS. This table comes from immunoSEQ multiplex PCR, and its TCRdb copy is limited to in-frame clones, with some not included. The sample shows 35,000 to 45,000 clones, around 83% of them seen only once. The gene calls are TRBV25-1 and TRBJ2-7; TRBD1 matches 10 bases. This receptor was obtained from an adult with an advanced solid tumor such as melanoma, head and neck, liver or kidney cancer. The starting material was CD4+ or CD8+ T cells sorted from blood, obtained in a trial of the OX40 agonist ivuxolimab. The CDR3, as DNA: TGTGCCAGCAGTGACACGACAGGGGGCAACGAGCAGTACTTC. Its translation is CASSDTTGGNEQYF.